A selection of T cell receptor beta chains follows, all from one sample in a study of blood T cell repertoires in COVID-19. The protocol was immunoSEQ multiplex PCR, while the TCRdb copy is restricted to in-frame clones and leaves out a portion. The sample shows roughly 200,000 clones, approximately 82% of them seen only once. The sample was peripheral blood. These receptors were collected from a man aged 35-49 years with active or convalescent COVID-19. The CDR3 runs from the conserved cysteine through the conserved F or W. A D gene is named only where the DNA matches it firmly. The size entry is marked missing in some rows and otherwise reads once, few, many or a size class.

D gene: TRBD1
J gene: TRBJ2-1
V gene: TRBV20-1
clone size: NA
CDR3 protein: CSASPRDRASLVGDEQFF
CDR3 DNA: TGCAGTGCTAGTCCCCGGGACAGGGCCTCTCTGGTGGGCGATGAGCAGTTCTTC

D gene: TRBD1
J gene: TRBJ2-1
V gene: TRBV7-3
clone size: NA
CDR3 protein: CASSGDSYNNEQFF
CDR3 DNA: TGTGCCAGCAGCGGGGACAGCTACAATAATGAGCAGTTCTTC

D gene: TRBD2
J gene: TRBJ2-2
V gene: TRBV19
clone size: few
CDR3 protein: CASHGTSGSGGELFF
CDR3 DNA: TGTGCCAGTCACGGGACTAGCGGGAGTGGCGGGGAGCTGTTTTTT

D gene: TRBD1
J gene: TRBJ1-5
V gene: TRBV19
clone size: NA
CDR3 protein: CASSQGDGGQPQHF
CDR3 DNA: TGTGCCAGTAGTCAGGGGGACGGAGGTCAGCCCCAGCATTTT

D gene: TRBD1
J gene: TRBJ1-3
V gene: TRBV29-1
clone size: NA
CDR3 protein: CSVVPGTEQGNTIYF
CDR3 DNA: TGCAGCGTGGTACCTGGGACAGAGCAAGGAAACACCATATATTTT

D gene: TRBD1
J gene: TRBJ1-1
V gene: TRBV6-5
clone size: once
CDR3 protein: CASGPGQGLTEAFF
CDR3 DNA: TGTGCCAGCGGCCCGGGACAGGGTCTCACTGAAGCTTTCTTT

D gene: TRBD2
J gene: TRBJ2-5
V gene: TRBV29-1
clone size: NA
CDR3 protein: CSVEDISGGIFTIETQYF
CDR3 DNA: TGCAGCGTTGAAGATATAAGCGGGGGGATATTTACTATAGAGACCCAGTACTTC

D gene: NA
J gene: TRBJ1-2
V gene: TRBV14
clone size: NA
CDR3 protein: CASSPFPRVAYGYTF
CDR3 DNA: TGTGCCAGCAGCCCTTTCCCCAGGGTGGCCTATGGCTACACCTTC

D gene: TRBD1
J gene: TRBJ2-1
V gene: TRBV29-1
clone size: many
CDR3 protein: CSVAPGTGYNEQFF
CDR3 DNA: TGCAGCGTCGCCCCCGGGACAGGGTACAATGAGCAGTTCTTC

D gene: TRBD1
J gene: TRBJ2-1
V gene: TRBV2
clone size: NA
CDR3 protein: CASSRDRAYNEQFF
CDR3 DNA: TGTGCCAGCAGCCGGGACAGGGCCTACAATGAGCAGTTCTTC